The clone carrying this TCR beta chain came up a few times. The antigen remains undetermined. Per germline, CDR1 SGHRS and CDR2 YFSETQ. V lost 2 bases and J lost 3; bases outside the gene matches: 6. The CDR3 contains 16 residues. This entry comes from a study of T-cell reconstitution after alpha-beta-depleted transplantation in children. During its preparation, the TCRbeta library received unique molecular identifiers. Each CDR3 protein gets one entry after TCRdb re-called the PCR reads with MiXCR. The table includes some 300,000 distinct CDR3 sequences, over 7% detected once. Findings and limits, study-wide: Counts and diversity of T cells one year after transplant came mostly from newly produced T cells. Surviving thymic progenitors and recipient T cells were the source of high TCRbeta diversity at day 60 in some patients.

The sequencing used peripheral blood, collected 360 days after TCRalphabeta/CD19-depleted stem cell transplant. This chain links TRBV5-1 with TRBJ2-1; 9 nucleotides line up with TRBD1. The clonotype originates from a female patient aged 2-9 years who had a stem cell transplant for Fanconi anemia, so the T cells may come from the graft donor. The CDR3 DNA reads as TGCGCCAGCAGCTTAGAACAGGGGGCCGGCTACAATGAGCAGTTCTTC. As protein: CASSLEQGAGYNEQFF.